This T cell receptor (beta chain) was found in a study of vaccination effects on CD4 cells after COVID-19. V trimming: 7 bases; J trimming: 8 bases; junction bases outside the gene matches: 8. This CDR3 spans 13 amino acids. In germline, CDR1 is MGHDK, CDR2 SYGVNS. This clone came up a few times. Its antigen is unidentified. Within the ViraFEST assay, antigen-specific CD4+ T cells underwent expansion with viral peptide pools prior to sequencing. Following an approximately eleven-day culture, CD4+ T cells were purified. Participants received two doses of either the BNT162b2 or mRNA-1273 vaccine. Clones were read by immunoSEQ multiplex PCR, and TCRdb kept only the in-frame ones, dropping some. The table shows roughly 41,000 clones, with about 74% occurring only once.

The sample consisted of CD4+ T cells from PBMCs cultured with HCoV-OC43 spike peptides, taken after COVID-19 vaccination. Subset given: HCoV-OC43 spike overlapping peptide pool stimulation. The chain links TRBV25-1 to TRBJ1-1; 9 nucleotides match TRBD1. The clonotype originates from a human donor who received a COVID-19 vaccine. CDR3 DNA sequence: TGTGCCAGCATGGGACAGGGAAGGGGGGAAGCTTTCTTT. Residues: CASMGQGRGEAFF.